Below, 31 T cell receptor beta chains from the same sample are listed, as sequenced in a study of control samples from healthy donors and cancer patients. TCRdb keeps only in-frame clones here, not all; method: immunoSEQ multiplex PCR. Here the sample spans roughly 95,000 clones, around nine tenths being singletons. The sequenced sample consisted of blood. The receptors derive from a man aged 25-40 years in good health.

The V and J genes are TRBV6-5 and TRBJ1-1; no definite D call. V was shortened by 6 bases and J by 1 base, with 9 bases between the two germline ends. This CDR3 has 13 residues. CDR1 and CDR2 from the germline V gene are MNHEY and SVGAGI. CDR3: CASSAQENTEAFF. CDR3 nucleotide sequence: TGTGCCAGCAGCGCTCAGGAGAACACTGAAGCTTTCTTT.

This sequence joins TRBV18 and TRBJ2-5; 8 bases match TRBD1. CDR3 size: 15 residues. Germline assignment: CDR1 KGHSH and CDR2 LQKENI. The trim removed 5 bases at V and 2 bases at J, leaving 7 bases unmatched. CDR3 sequence (DNA): TGTGCCAGCTCAATGCAGACAGGGGCGCAAGAGACCCAGTACTTC. It codes for CASSMQTGAQETQYF. The complete variable domain, with remaining parts taken from reference TRBV18 and TRBJ2-5, reads NAGVMQNPRHLVRRRGQEARLRCSPMKGHSHVYWYRQLPEEGLKFMVYLQKENIIDESGMPKERFSAEFPKEGPSILRIQQVVRGDSAAYFCASSMQTGAQETQYFGPGTRLLVL.

This chain joins TRBV15 and TRBJ2-7; D could derive from TRBD1 or TRBD2 (6 bases each). The germline CDR1 and CDR2 sequences are LNHNV and YYDKDF (reference sequence). This CDR3 is 14 amino acids long. Trimming stripped 3 bases from V and 6 bases from J, with 15 bases between. In nucleotides, the CDR3 is TGTGCCACCAGCAGCCTAATACAGGGAGGCGAGCAGTACTTC. It translates to CATSSLIQGGEQYF.

This clone showed up just once. The rearrangement uses TRBV4-2 and TRBJ2-3; 7 bases agree with TRBD1. The J segment lost 2 bases and the V segment lost 1 base, leaving 3 bases of the junction unmatched. CDR3 length: 15 residues. Looked up from germline, CDR1 is LGHNA and CDR2 is YNFKEQ. The CDR3 protein is CASSQGQGSTDTQYF. The CDR3 DNA sequence: TGTGCCAGCAGCCAAGGACAGGGCTCCACAGATACGCAGTATTTT.

This chain uses TRBV7-9 with TRBJ2-1; no clear D. Trimming took 8 bases from V and 6 from J, leaving 14 bases between them. CDR3 length equals 13 residues. Per the germline V gene, CDR1 is SEHNR and CDR2 is FQNEAQ (reference sequence). The CDR3 protein is CASRLVAPNEQFF. In DNA, the CDR3 is TGTGCCAGCCGCCTGGTGGCTCCCAATGAGCAGTTCTTC.

J is TRBJ1-4 and V is TRBV12-5, with D tentatively TRBD1 (5 bases). Per the germline V gene, CDR1 is LGHNT and CDR2 is FRNRAP. CDR3 size: 14 residues. The V and J ends lost 2 bases and 8 bases respectively, with 12 bases between them. DNA for the CDR3: TGTGCTAGTGGTTTGTTGGGGGGAGGGGAAAAACTGTTTTTT. Protein sequence: CASGLLGGGEKLFF. Full variable domain (remainder filled in from reference TRBV12-5 and TRBJ1-4): DARVTQTPRHKVTEMGQEVTMRCQPILGHNTVFWYRQTMMQGLELLAYFRNRAPLDDSGMPKDRFSAEMPDATLATLKIQPSEPRDSAVYFCASGLLGGGEKLFFGSGTQLSVL.

This clone is a singleton in its sample. The V and J genes are TRBV20-1 and TRBJ2-3, with 11 positions matching TRBD2. CDR1 and CDR2 from the germline V gene are DFQATT and SNEGSKA (reference sequence). The CDR3 runs 15 residues. Losses at the gene ends were 3 bases for V and 9 bases for J; bases not matched to a gene: 11. CDR3 in amino acids: CSASVPGTSGGTQYF. The CDR3 region has the DNA TGCAGTGCTAGTGTTCCCGGGACTAGCGGCGGGACGCAGTATTTT.

V is TRBV24-1 and J is TRBJ2-5, with D perhaps matching TRBD1 (6 bases). V lost 7 bases and J lost 5, with 28 bases in between. Germline assignment: CDR1 KGHDR and CDR2 SFDVKD. The length of the CDR3 is 18 residues. Here the CDR3 reads CATSPRPTGTLQGETQYF. CDR3 nucleotide sequence: TGTGCCACCAGCCCGAGACCCACCGGGACACTTCAGGGGGAGACCCAGTACTTC.

J is TRBJ2-7 and V is TRBV12-5, with no clear D. The CDR3 sequence is 14 residues long. The V gene's germline CDR1 is LGHNT and CDR2 FRNRAP. With 6 bases removed from V and 0 bases from J, the gap between germline ends came to 12 bases. The chain's CDR3 is CASGLGASSYEQYF. CDR3 coding DNA: TGTGCTAGTGGCCTGGGCGCGAGCTCCTACGAGCAGTACTTC.

CDR3 sequence reads: CASSLVIGTDYTGELFF. In nucleotides, the CDR3 is TGTGCCAGCAGCTTGGTTATAGGGACCGACTATACCGGGGAGCTGTTTTTT. The genes are TRBV5-6 and TRBJ2-2, with D perhaps given as TRBD1 or TRBD2 (5 bases each). The germline V gene has CDR1 SGHDT and CDR2 YYEEEE. V was shortened by 0 bases and J by 5 bases, with 17 bases between the two germline ends. The length of the CDR3 is 17 residues.

CDR3 residues: CASHSQGKGYEQYF. In nucleotides, the CDR3 is TGCGCCAGTCACTCCCAGGGGAAAGGATACGAGCAGTACTTC. The chain combines TRBV5-1 with TRBJ2-7; possibly TRBD1 for D (6 bases). The CDR3 is 14 residues long. CDR1 is SGHRS, CDR2 YFSETQ, per germline. Trimming removed 8 bases from V and 4 bases from J, with 19 bases in between.

The rearrangement uses TRBV27 and TRBJ1-1; 8 bases match TRBD1. J lost 4 bases, V lost 3 bases, and 4 bases had no gene match. The CDR3 runs to 14 residues. Germline V gene sequence: CDR1 MNHEY, CDR2 SMNVEV (reference sequence). The CDR3 spells CASSLAGGVTEAFF. The CDR3 DNA sequence: TGTGCCAGCAGTTTGGCAGGGGGCGTCACTGAAGCTTTCTTT.

The chain uses TRBV12-3 or TRBV12-4 and TRBJ2-2, with TRBD1 as a possible D gene (5 bases). Trimming left V 4 bases short and J 6 bases short, with 9 bases between. CDR3 length: 13 amino acids. CDR3 sequence: CASSSGIPGELFF. Written as DNA, the CDR3 is TGTGCCAGCAGTTCAGGGATTCCCGGGGAGCTGTTTTTT.

This chain joins TRBV6-5 and TRBJ2-3, with 9 nucleotides matching TRBD2. The length of the CDR3 is 15 residues. Trimming removed 8 bases from V and 4 bases from J; junction bases left unmatched: 10. Germline V gene sequence: CDR1 MNHEY, CDR2 SVGAGI. The CDR3 spells CASGRLADLADTQYF. The CDR3 coding sequence is TGTGCCAGCGGTCGACTAGCGGACCTCGCAGATACGCAGTATTTT.

CDR3 protein: CASGLDLGTGDKNTEAFF. The CDR3 DNA sequence: TGTGCTAGTGGTTTGGACCTGGGGACAGGGGATAAGAACACTGAAGCTTTCTTT. The chain links TRBV12-5 to TRBJ1-1; 10 nucleotides agree with TRBD1. Per germline, CDR1 LGHNT and CDR2 FRNRAP. This CDR3 spans 18 amino acids. Trimming at V came to 1 base and at J to 1 base, leaving 9 bases not matched to a gene.

The chain carries TRBV5-1 and TRBJ1-6; no firm D call. The length of the CDR3 is 15 residues. The germline V gene encodes CDR1 SGHRS and CDR2 YFSETQ. Trimming removed 0 bases from V and 8 bases from J, with 12 bases in between. The CDR3 region is CASSLAVPGDSPLHF. The CDR3 DNA follows: TGCGCCAGCAGCTTGGCTGTACCTGGGGATTCACCCCTCCACTTT.

The rearrangement joins TRBV20-1 to TRBJ2-1, with TRBD2 identical over 11 bases. The CDR3 length is 17 residues. Germline lookup yields CDR1 DFQATT and CDR2 SNEGSKA (reference sequence). V trimming: 3 bases; J trimming: 11 bases; junction bases outside the gene matches: 18. CDR3: CSASQLAGVFLLGKQFF. DNA for the CDR3: TGCAGTGCTAGTCAACTAGCGGGAGTCTTCCTCCTGGGTAAGCAGTTCTTC.

V is TRBV2 and J is TRBJ1-2; 8 bases align to TRBD1. This CDR3 has 15 residues. The germline V gene encodes CDR1 SNHLY and CDR2 FYNNEI. J lost 6 bases, V lost 2 bases, and 8 bases had no gene match. The CDR3 region has the DNA TGTGCCAGCAGTGAAAGTTCAGGACAGGGCCATGGCTACACCTTC. Residues: CASSESSGQGHGYTF.

This sequence joins TRBV6-2 or TRBV6-3 and TRBJ1-3; weak D call: TRBD1 (5 bases). V was cut by 0 bases and J by 0 bases, with 9 bases left in between. Per the germline V gene, CDR1 is MNHEY and CDR2 is SVGEGT. CDR3 length: 16 amino acids. The CDR3 DNA is TGTGCCAGCAGTTACTCGGCCGGGACCTCTGGAAACACCATATATTTT. Protein product: CASSYSAGTSGNTIYF.

This clone was recorded once. V is TRBV30 and J is TRBJ2-1; 10 nucleotides agree with TRBD2. This CDR3 contains 16 residues. V shed 0 bases and J 10 bases; nucleotides not matched to a gene: 12. The V gene's germline CDR1 is GTSNPN and CDR2 SVGIG (reference sequence). CDR3 sequence (DNA): TGTGCCTGGAGTGTTGGTAGCGGGAGGCGGGGTGAAGAGCAGTTCTTC. Amino acid sequence: CAWSVGSGRRGEEQFF.

The V call is TRBV5-1, the J call TRBJ2-2; D is perhaps TRBD2 (6 bases). The ends were cut back, 4 bases at V and 3 bases at J, with 16 bases in the middle. CDR3 size: 16 residues. CDR1 is SGHRS, CDR2 YFSETQ, per germline. The CDR3 region has the DNA TGCGCCAGCAGCCTCCAGTCTAGCGTGGACACCGGGGAGCTGTTTTTT. It is translated as CASSLQSSVDTGELFF.

The chain uses TRBV15 and TRBJ2-5, with D perhaps matching TRBD1 or TRBD2 (5 bases each). CDR3 length: 14 amino acids. CDR1 is LNHNV and CDR2 is YYDKDF in the germline V gene (reference sequence). V was trimmed by 5 bases and J by 2 bases, leaving 12 bases between them. DNA for the CDR3: TGTGCCACCAGCGAGGGACGGATACAAGAGACCCAGTACTTC. Translated: CATSEGRIQETQYF.

The J gene is TRBJ2-3, the V gene TRBV28; D remains ambiguous. CDR1 MDHEN and CDR2 SYDVKM come from the germline V gene. Trimming left V 5 bases short and J 2 bases short, with 17 bases between. The CDR3 loop spans 16 amino acids. This CDR3 is CASSPSGSPTTDTQYF. The CDR3 nucleotides are TGTGCCAGCAGTCCGTCCGGCTCGCCCACCACAGATACGCAGTATTTT.

The rearrangement joins TRBV6-1 to TRBJ2-7; no definite D call. The ends were cut back, 2 bases at V and 2 bases at J, with 13 bases in the middle. Germline lookup yields CDR1 MNHNS and CDR2 SASEGT. This CDR3 has 15 residues. In DNA form, the CDR3 reads TGTGCCAGCAGTGAAACAGCTCACATTACCTACGAGCAGTACTTC. Amino acid sequence: CASSETAHITYEQYF.

V usage is TRBV7-9 and J usage is TRBJ2-1, with 8 bases matching TRBD2. Germline CDR1 is SEHNR and CDR2 is FQNEAQ (reference sequence). With 1 base clipped from V and 7 bases from J, the junction kept 9 bases outside the gene matches. The length of the CDR3 is 16 residues. The CDR3 protein is CASSLVSSGSWNEQFF. The CDR3, as DNA: TGTGCCAGCAGCTTAGTTTCCAGCGGGAGTTGGAATGAGCAGTTCTTC.

This sequence joins TRBV7-6 and TRBJ1-4, with no clear D. V lost 1 base and J lost 5, with 17 bases in between. This CDR3 spans 17 amino acids. Germline assignment: CDR1 SGHVS and CDR2 FNYEAQ. DNA for the CDR3: TGTGCCAGCAGCTTAGTTATGTCGGTGTTTGGGAATGAAAAACTGTTTTTT. It codes for CASSLVMSVFGNEKLFF.

This clone showed up just once. This sequence joins TRBV27 and TRBJ2-1; D is ambiguous. V gave up 5 bases and J gave up 4 bases, with 6 bases separating them. CDR1 is MNHEY and CDR2 is SMNVEV in the germline V gene (reference sequence). The CDR3 contains 12 residues. CDR3 loop: CASSQNYNEQFF. In DNA form, the CDR3 reads TGTGCCAGCAGTCAGAATTACAATGAGCAGTTCTTC.

DNA for the CDR3: TGTGCCAGCAGTTTTGTCGGGGAGCTGTTTTTT. Residues: CASSFVGELFF. This rearrangement joins TRBV27 to TRBJ2-2; D remains unclear. There are 11 residues in the CDR3. Germline V gene data show CDR1 as MNHEY and CDR2 as SMNVEV (reference sequence). V lost 3 bases to trimming and J lost 7 bases, with 3 bases between them.

The chain recombines TRBV6-1 with TRBJ1-4, with TRBD1 identical over 8 bases. V was clipped by 3 bases and J by 3 bases; unmatched bases: 3. The germline gives CDR1 MNHNS, CDR2 SASEGT. The CDR3 extends over 15 amino acids. The CDR3, as DNA: TGTGCCAGCAGTGACGGACAGGGATCTAATGAAAAACTGTTTTTT. It codes for CASSDGQGSNEKLFF.

The rearrangement uses TRBV2 and TRBJ2-2, with 8 nucleotides matching TRBD1. J lost 1 base, V lost 6 bases, and 4 bases had no gene match. In germline, CDR1 is SNHLY, CDR2 FYNNEI. CDR3 length: 15 amino acids. The CDR3, as DNA: TGTGCCAGCAGCCAGGGGGCTTGGAACACCGGGGAGCTGTTTTTT. Its protein product is CASSQGAWNTGELFF.

The chain employs TRBV14 and TRBJ1-4; no clear D. The CDR3 runs 16 residues. Per the germline V gene, CDR1 is SGHDN and CDR2 is FVKESK. V lost 3 bases, J lost 0 bases, and 11 bases lay in between. The CDR3 spells CASSHLRKSTNEKLFF. In DNA form, the CDR3 reads TGTGCCAGCAGCCATCTCAGGAAATCAACTAATGAAAAACTGTTTTTT.